This is a list of T cell receptor beta chains from one sample in a study of T cell repertoires in cytomegalovirus infection. TCRdb re-called the reads with MiXCR, one entry per CDR3 protein. Of around 240,000 distinct CDR3 sequences listed, 20% to 25% are singletons. Material: CD8+ T cells from PBMCs. The receptors derive from a human donor in good health (CMV status not recorded). Some clones in this sample may be carry-over from other donors' samples. Each CDR3 is given with its conserved first and last residue. A D gene is named only where the DNA matches it firmly. The listing skips clone size in some rows; elsewhere it reads once, few, many or a size class.

14	.	.	TRBV6-1	TRBJ2-5	CASNPQEYQETQYF	TGTGCCAGCAACCCCCAGGAATACCAAGAGACCCAGTACTTC
15	.	.	TRBV5-6	TRBJ1-4	CASSRSVLEREKLFF	TGTGCCAGCAGCCGTAGTGTCCTCGAACGGGAAAAACTGTTTTTT
12	.	.	TRBV12-3/TRBV12-4	TRBJ2-1	CASSLQLNEQFF	TGTGCCAGCAGCCTCCAGCTAAATGAGCAGTTCTTC
12	few	.	TRBV28	TRBJ1-1	CASSPLSPEAFF	TGTGCCAGCAGTCCGTTGAGCCCTGAAGCTTTCTTT
14	.	.	TRBV6-5	TRBJ1-1	CASSYIDPAAEAFF	TGTGCCAGCAGTTACATTGACCCGGCGGCTGAAGCTTTCTTT
12	.	.	TRBV12-3/TRBV12-4	TRBJ2-3	CASSLDIDTQYF	TGTGCCAGCAGTTTAGATATAGATACGCAGTATTTT
15	.	TRBD2	TRBV5-6	TRBJ2-1	CASSLSGSPYNEQFF	TGTGCCAGCAGCTTGAGCGGGAGCCCATACAATGAGCAGTTCTTC
15	few	.	TRBV15	TRBJ1-1	CATSREKAANTEAFF	TGTGCCACCAGCAGAGAGAAGGCGGCTAACACTGAAGCTTTCTTT
15	many	TRBD1	TRBV7-2	TRBJ2-7	CASSLLDRALYEQYF	TGTGCCAGCAGCTTACTCGACAGGGCCCTCTACGAGCAGTACTTC
15	few	.	TRBV5-6	TRBJ1-5	CASSLAYPGNQPQHF	TGTGCCAGCAGCTTGGCCTACCCAGGGAATCAGCCCCAGCATTTT
18	.	.	TRBV20-1	TRBJ1-2	CSARDPATNPRANYGYTF	TGCAGTGCTAGAGATCCGGCGACGAATCCGAGAGCTAACTATGGCTACACCTTC
15	.	TRBD2	TRBV29-1	TRBJ2-7	CSVGLAGRYSYEQYF	TGCAGCGTTGGGCTAGCGGGGAGATACTCCTACGAGCAGTACTTC
13	many	TRBD1	TRBV6-1	TRBJ2-7	CASSWDRYYEQYF	TGTGCCAGCAGCTGGGACAGGTACTACGAGCAGTACTTC
10	.	.	TRBV14	TRBJ1-1	CASSDTEAFF	TGTGCCAGCAGCGACACTGAAGCTTTCTTT
13	few	TRBD1	TRBV20-1	TRBJ2-7	CSAPEGAAYEQYF	TGCAGTGCCCCCGAGGGGGCGGCCTACGAGCAGTACTTC
16	.	TRBD2	TRBV7-6	TRBJ2-3	CASSSLGAGGSDTQYF	TGTGCCAGCAGCTCACTAGGAGCGGGGGGGTCGGATACGCAGTATTTT
13	few	.	TRBV29-1	TRBJ1-2	CSVEDLNNDGYTF	TGCAGCGTTGAAGATCTAAACAACGATGGCTACACCTTC
13	many	.	TRBV6-5	TRBJ1-2	CASSYGANYGYTF	TGTGCCAGCAGTTACGGAGCTAACTATGGCTACACCTTC
16	few	TRBD2	TRBV15	TRBJ2-5	CATSREVAGLWETQYF	TGTGCCACCAGCAGGGAGGTAGCGGGGTTGTGGGAGACCCAGTACTTC
13	.	TRBD1	TRBV27	TRBJ2-7	CASGHRGPYEQYF	TGTGCCAGCGGTCACAGGGGGCCCTACGAGCAGTACTTC
17	many	TRBD1	TRBV7-9	TRBJ1-5	CASSLGGTGVGNQPQHF	TGTGCCAGCAGCCTAGGTGGGACAGGGGTCGGCAATCAGCCCCAGCATTTT
14	.	.	TRBV20-1	TRBJ2-7	CSARLLGLGNEQYF	TGCAGTGCTAGATTGCTGGGGCTGGGCAACGAGCAGTACTTC
14	many	TRBD1	TRBV7-2	TRBJ2-3	CASSLTGSTDTQYF	TGTGCCAGCAGCTTGACAGGGTCTACAGATACGCAGTATTTT
14	many	.	TRBV25-1	TRBJ1-1	CASRKAWSNAEAFF	TGTGCCAGCCGGAAGGCGTGGTCGAACGCTGAAGCTTTCTTT
15	.	.	TRBV5-1	TRBJ2-3	CASSPGPPRTDTQYF	TGCGCCAGCAGTCCAGGCCCCCCTAGGACAGATACGCAGTATTTT
13	.	.	TRBV29-1	TRBJ2-7	CSATKGQGYEQYF	TGCAGCGCTACGAAAGGGCAGGGTTACGAGCAGTACTTC
14	many	.	TRBV28	TRBJ2-7	CASSPKTPSYEQYF	TGTGCCAGCAGTCCGAAGACACCCTCCTACGAGCAGTACTTC
13	.	.	TRBV12-5	TRBJ1-1	CASGLVLGTEAFF	TGTGCTAGTGGTTTGGTACTGGGGACTGAAGCTTTCTTT
15	.	.	TRBV5-1	TRBJ2-7	CASSWTFGKGYEQYF	TGCGCCAGCAGCTGGACCTTCGGGAAGGGCTACGAGCAGTACTTC
18	few	TRBD2	TRBV29-1	TRBJ2-1	CSAEGLAGADSSYNEQFF	TGCAGCGCCGAGGGGCTAGCGGGGGCGGATAGCTCCTACAATGAGCAGTTCTTC
15	few	.	TRBV7-2	TRBJ1-6	CASSFGDSPNSPLHF	TGTGCCAGCAGCTTTGGTGACAGCCCTAATTCACCCCTCCACTTT
14	few	.	TRBV24-1	TRBJ2-2	CATSDLPALGELFF	TGTGCCACCAGTGATTTGCCAGCTCTCGGGGAGCTGTTTTTT
15	few	TRBD1	TRBV4-1	TRBJ2-2	CASSLDRVNTGELFF	TGCGCCAGCAGCCTGGACAGGGTAAACACCGGGGAGCTGTTTTTT
14	.	.	TRBV6-4	TRBJ2-2	CASSPHQDTGELFF	TGTGCCAGCAGCCCACATCAGGACACCGGGGAGCTGTTTTTT
16	.	TRBD2	TRBV6-5	TRBJ2-2	CASSSERGLYTGELFF	TGTGCCAGCAGTTCCGAGCGGGGGCTTTACACCGGGGAGCTGTTTTTT
14	.	.	TRBV11-2	TRBJ1-1	CASSPGLRNTEAFF	TGTGCCAGCAGTCCGGGACTGAGGAACACTGAAGCTTTCTTT
15	few	TRBD1	TRBV12-3/TRBV12-4	TRBJ1-1	CASSPGTGVNTEAFF	TGTGCCAGCAGTCCCGGGACAGGGGTCAACACTGAAGCTTTCTTT
13	.	.	TRBV29-1	TRBJ1-1	CSVDPGLNTEAFF	TGCAGCGTTGATCCGGGTTTGAACACTGAAGCTTTCTTT
14	few	.	TRBV6-1	TRBJ2-7	CASSSLPGSYEQYF	TGTGCCAGCAGTTCCCTTCCGGGCTCCTACGAGCAGTACTTC
15	few	.	TRBV29-1	TRBJ1-2	CSVEFRGNDGYGYTF	TGCAGCGTTGAATTCCGAGGGAATGACGGCTATGGCTACACCTTC
13	few	.	TRBV3-1	TRBJ2-7	CASSSGTTYEQYF	TGTGCCAGCAGCTCCGGGACGACCTACGAGCAGTACTTC
14	.	.	TRBV7-9	TRBJ1-1	CASSSSGKNTEAFF	TGTGCCAGCAGCTCTTCCGGTAAGAACACTGAAGCTTTCTTT
14	.	.	TRBV2	TRBJ1-6	CASSEQGGDSPLHF	TGTGCCAGCAGTGAGCAGGGCGGCGATTCACCCCTCCACTTT
16	many	.	TRBV7-8	TRBJ1-1	CASSSGRGVVNTEAFF	TGTGCCAGCAGCTCTGGAAGGGGGGTGGTGAACACTGAAGCTTTCTTT
13	.	.	TRBV12-3/TRBV12-4	TRBJ2-7	CASPPGTTWEQYF	TGTGCCAGCCCTCCGGGGACCACTTGGGAGCAGTACTTC
13	few	.	TRBV10-3	TRBJ2-7	CAISTVDWSEQYF	TGTGCCATCAGCACGGTCGATTGGTCTGAGCAGTACTTC
19	few	TRBD2	TRBV6-5	TRBJ2-3	CASSYALTGLAGAPDTQYF	TGTGCCAGCAGTTACGCACTTACAGGACTAGCGGGGGCCCCAGATACGCAGTATTTT
14	.	TRBD2	TRBV27	TRBJ2-7	CASKTGGGSYEQYF	TGTGCCAGCAAAACGGGAGGGGGCTCCTACGAGCAGTACTTC
14	few	.	TRBV6-8	TRBJ1-4	CASSYGAGLEKLFF	TGTGCCAGCAGTTACGGGGCAGGGTTGGAAAAACTGTTTTTT
13	few	.	TRBV6-6	TRBJ2-7	CASSNQGSYEQYF	TGTGCCAGCAGCAACCAGGGGTCCTACGAGCAGTACTTC
11	many	.	TRBV6-2/TRBV6-3	TRBJ1-1	CASRRNTEAFF	TGTGCCAGCAGGCGGAACACTGAAGCTTTCTTT
14	few	.	TRBV6-2/TRBV6-3	TRBJ2-7	CASSYSGQVYEQYF	TGTGCCAGCAGTTACTCGGGGCAGGTCTACGAGCAGTACTTC
14	few	.	TRBV5-6	TRBJ2-7	CASSLHLDTREQYF	TGTGCCAGCAGCTTGCATTTGGACACACGAGAGCAGTACTTC
15	few	TRBD2	TRBV4-1	TRBJ2-1	CASSYLAGGIDEQFF	TGCGCCAGCAGTTATCTAGCGGGGGGGATCGATGAGCAGTTCTTC